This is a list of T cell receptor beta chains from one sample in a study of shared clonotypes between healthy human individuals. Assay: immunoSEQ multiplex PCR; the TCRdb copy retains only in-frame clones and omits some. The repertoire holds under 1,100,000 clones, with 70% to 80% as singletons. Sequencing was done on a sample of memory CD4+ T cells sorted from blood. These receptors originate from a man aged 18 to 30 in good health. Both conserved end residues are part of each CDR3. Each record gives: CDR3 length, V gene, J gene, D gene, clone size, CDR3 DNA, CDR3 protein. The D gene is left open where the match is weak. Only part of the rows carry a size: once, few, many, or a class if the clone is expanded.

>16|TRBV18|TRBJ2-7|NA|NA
TGTGCCAGCTCACCCCGGACCGTCAGTCCCTCCTACGAGCAGTACTTC
CASSPRTVSPSYEQYF
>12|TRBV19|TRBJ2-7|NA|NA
TGTGCCAGTAGTATGATTAATGGGGAGCAGTACTTC
CASSMINGEQYF
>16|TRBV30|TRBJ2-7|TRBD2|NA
TGTGCCTGGAGTTTTCGACCCTCGACTAGCCGCTACGAGCAGTACTTC
CAWSFRPSTSRYEQYF
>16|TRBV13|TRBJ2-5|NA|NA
TGTGCCAGCAGCTCGCCGCCTGGAGGAGCGGAAGAGACCCAGTACTTC
CASSSPPGGAEETQYF
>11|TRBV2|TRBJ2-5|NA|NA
TGTGCCAGCGAGATACAAGAGACCCAGTACTTC
CASEIQETQYF
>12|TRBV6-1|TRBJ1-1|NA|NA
TGTGCCAGCAGTGCCCAACTCACTGAAGCTTTCTTT
CASSAQLTEAFF
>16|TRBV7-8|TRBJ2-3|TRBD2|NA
TGTGCCAGCAGCAGTTCTAGCGGGGGGGCCGGAGATACGCAGTATTTT
CASSSSSGGAGDTQYF
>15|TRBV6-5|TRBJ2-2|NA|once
TGTGCCAGCAGGGCCTTCGCTAGCGTTACCGGGGAGCTGTTTTTT
CASRAFASVTGELFF
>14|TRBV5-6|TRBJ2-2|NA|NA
TGTGCCAGCAGCTTGGAAAGGGGGTCCGGGGAGCTGTTTTTT
CASSLERGSGELFF
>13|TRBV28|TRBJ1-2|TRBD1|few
TGTGCCAGCAGCAACGGACAGGGGTATGGCTACACCTTC
CASSNGQGYGYTF
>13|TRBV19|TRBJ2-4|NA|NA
TGTGCCAGTAGTCCGCAGACCTCAAACATTCAGTACTTC
CASSPQTSNIQYF
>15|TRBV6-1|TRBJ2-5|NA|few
TGTGCCAGCAGTGAAGGACTAGTAGGTCAAGAGACCCAGTACTTC
CASSEGLVGQETQYF
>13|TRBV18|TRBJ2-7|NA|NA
TGTGCCAGCTCACTCTTGGGGGGCTACGAGCAGTACTTC
CASSLLGGYEQYF
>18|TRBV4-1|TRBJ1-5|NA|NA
TGCGCCAGCAGCCAAGAGCCCCCCACACAGGGAAGGAATCAGCCCCAGCATTTT
CASSQEPPTQGRNQPQHF
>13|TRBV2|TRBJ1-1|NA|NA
TGTGCCAGCGTAAGGGTAGAAGTCACTGAAGCTTTCTTT
CASVRVEVTEAFF
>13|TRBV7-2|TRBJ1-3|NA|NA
TGTGCCAGCAGCGATTACCGAGGAAACACCATATATTTT
CASSDYRGNTIYF
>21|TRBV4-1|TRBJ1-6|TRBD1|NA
TGCGCCAGCAGCCCCGCTTTTGGACAGGGAGACGGTAGCTCCTATAATTCACCCCTCCACTTT
CASSPAFGQGDGSSYNSPLHF
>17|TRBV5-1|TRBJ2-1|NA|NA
TGCGCCAGCAGCTTACGATGGATGGTTTTAACCTACAATGAGCAGTTCTTC
CASSLRWMVLTYNEQFF
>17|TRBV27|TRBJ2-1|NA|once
TGTGCCAGCAGTTTAAAGGCAGGCTCGGACTTCTACAATGAGCAGTTCTTC
CASSLKAGSDFYNEQFF
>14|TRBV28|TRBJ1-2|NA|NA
TGTGCCAGCAGTTTTAGGAAAGGGGTAGGTGGCTACACCTTC
CASSFRKGVGGYTF
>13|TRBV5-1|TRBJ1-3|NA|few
TGCGCCAGCAGAGAGGGAACTGGAAACACCATATATTTT
CASREGTGNTIYF
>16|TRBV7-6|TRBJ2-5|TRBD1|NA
TGTGCCAGCAGCTTAGGTACTCAGGGGGCTTCTGGGACCCAGTACTTC
CASSLGTQGASGTQYF
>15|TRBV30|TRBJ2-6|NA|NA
TGTGCCTGGAGTGAGGGACCCTCTGGGGCCAACGTCCTGACTTTC
CAWSEGPSGANVLTF
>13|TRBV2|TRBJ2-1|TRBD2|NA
TGTGCCGGAAGCGGGAGATCGTCCAATGAGCAGTTCTTC
CAGSGRSSNEQFF
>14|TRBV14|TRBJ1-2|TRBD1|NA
TGTGCCAGCAGCCCGACGGGACAGGTGTATGGCTACACCTTC
CASSPTGQVYGYTF
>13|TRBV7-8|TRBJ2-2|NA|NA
TGTGCCAGCAGCTCTGATTTTCGGGGGGAGCTGTTTTTT
CASSSDFRGELFF
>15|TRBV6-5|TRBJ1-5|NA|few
TGTGCCAGCAGTTACCGCAGGGAAAGCAATCAGCCCCAGCATTTT
CASSYRRESNQPQHF
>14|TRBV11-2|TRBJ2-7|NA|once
TGTGCCAGCAGCTTAGGAAGAGGGATGTACGAGCAGTACTTC
CASSLGRGMYEQYF
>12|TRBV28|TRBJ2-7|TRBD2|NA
TGTGCCAGCCAGCGGGATACCTACGAGCAGTACTTC
CASQRDTYEQYF
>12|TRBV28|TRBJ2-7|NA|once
TGTGCCAGCAGTCGCCGGACCTACGAGCAGTACTTC
CASSRRTYEQYF
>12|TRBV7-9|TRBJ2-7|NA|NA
TGTGCCAGCAGCATCAGTGTCCACGAGCAGTACTTC
CASSISVHEQYF
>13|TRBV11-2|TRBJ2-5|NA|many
TGTGCCAGCAGCTTCACGGGGGAAGAGACCCAGTACTTC
CASSFTGEETQYF
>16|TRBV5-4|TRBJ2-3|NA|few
TGTGCCAGCACCCCGAGGAGCGGAGGGCCTGCCGATACGCAGTATTTT
CASTPRSGGPADTQYF
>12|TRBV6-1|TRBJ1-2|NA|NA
TGTGCCAGCAGAGGACAGCCCTATGGCTACACCTTC
CASRGQPYGYTF
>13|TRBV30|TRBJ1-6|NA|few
TGTGCCTGGAGGTTTTTCTATAATTCACCCCTCCACTTT
CAWRFFYNSPLHF
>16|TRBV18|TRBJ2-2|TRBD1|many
TGTGCCAGCTCACCAATGGGGACAGGGGGCTCCGGGGAGCTGTTTTTT
CASSPMGTGGSGELFF
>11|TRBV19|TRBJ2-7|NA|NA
TGTGCCAGTAAGCTAGGACAGGAGCAGTACTTC
CASKLGQEQYF
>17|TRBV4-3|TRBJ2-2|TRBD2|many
TGCGCCAGCAGCCCGGGGGGGTCAGCGGGAGGGACCGGGGAGCTGTTTTTT
CASSPGGSAGGTGELFF
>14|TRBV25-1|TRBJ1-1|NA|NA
TGTGCCAGCAGTGAACTGGGGGTAGGAACTGAAGCTTTCTTT
CASSELGVGTEAFF
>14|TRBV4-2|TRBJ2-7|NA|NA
TGTGCCAGCAGCCAAGACCAGGGGTTCAACGAGCAGTACTTC
CASSQDQGFNEQYF
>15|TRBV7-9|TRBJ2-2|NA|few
TGTGCCAGCAGCATGACAGGAGGTTACACCGGGGAGCTGTTTTTT
CASSMTGGYTGELFF